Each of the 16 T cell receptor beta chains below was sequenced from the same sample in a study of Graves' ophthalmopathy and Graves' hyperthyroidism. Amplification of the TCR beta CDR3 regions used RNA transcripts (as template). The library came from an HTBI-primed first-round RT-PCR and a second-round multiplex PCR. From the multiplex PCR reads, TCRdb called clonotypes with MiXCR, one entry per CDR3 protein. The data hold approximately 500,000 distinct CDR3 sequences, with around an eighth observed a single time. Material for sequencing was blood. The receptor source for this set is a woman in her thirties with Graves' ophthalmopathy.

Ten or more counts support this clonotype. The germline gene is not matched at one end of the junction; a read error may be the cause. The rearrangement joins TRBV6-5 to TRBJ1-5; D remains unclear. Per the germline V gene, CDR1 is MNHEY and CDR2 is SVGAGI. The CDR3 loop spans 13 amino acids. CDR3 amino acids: CASSYGPNHPQHF. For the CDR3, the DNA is TGTGCCAGCAGTTACGGCCCTAATCATCCCCAGCATTTT.

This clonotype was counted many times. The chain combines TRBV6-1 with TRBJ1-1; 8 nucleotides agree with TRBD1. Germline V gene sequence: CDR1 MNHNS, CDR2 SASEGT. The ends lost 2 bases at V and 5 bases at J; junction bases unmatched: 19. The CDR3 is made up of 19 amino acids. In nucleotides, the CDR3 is TGTGCCAGCAGTGAATTTGGACACCCTCCCGCGACAGGGGTGACTGAAGCTTTCTTT. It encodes CASSEFGHPPATGVTEAFF.

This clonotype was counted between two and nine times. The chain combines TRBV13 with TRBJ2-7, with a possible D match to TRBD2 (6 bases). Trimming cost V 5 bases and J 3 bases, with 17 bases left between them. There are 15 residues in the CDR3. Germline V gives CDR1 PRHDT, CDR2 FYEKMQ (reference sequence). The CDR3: CASSPVSREGYEQYF. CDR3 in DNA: TGTGCCAGCAGCCCGGTATCGCGGGAAGGCTACGAGCAGTACTTC.

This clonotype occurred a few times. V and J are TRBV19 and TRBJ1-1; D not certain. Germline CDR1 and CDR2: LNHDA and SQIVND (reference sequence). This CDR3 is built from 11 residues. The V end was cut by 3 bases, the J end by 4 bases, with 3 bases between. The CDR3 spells CASSMGTEAFF. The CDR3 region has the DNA TGTGCCAGTAGTATGGGCACTGAAGCTTTCTTT. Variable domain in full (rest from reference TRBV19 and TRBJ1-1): DGGITQSPKYLFRKEGQNVTLSCEQNLNHDAMYWYRQDPGQGLRLIYYSQIVNDFQKGDIAEGYSVSREKKESFPLTVTSAQKNPTAFYLCASSMGTEAFFGQGTRLTVV.

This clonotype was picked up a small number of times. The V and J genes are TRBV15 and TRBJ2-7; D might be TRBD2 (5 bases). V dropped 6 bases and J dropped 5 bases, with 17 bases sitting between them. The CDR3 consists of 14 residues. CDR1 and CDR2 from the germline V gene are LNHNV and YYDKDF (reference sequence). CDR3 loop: CATRPGGGLDEQYF. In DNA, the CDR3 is TGTGCCACCAGACCGGGCGGAGGCCTGGACGAGCAGTACTTC. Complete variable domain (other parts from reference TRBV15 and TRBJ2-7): DAMVIQNPRYQVTQFGKPVTLSCSQTLNHNVMYWYQQKSSQAPKLLFHYYDKDFNNEADTPDNFQSRRPNTSFCFLDIRSPGLGDTAMYLCATRPGGGLDEQYFGPGTRLTVT.

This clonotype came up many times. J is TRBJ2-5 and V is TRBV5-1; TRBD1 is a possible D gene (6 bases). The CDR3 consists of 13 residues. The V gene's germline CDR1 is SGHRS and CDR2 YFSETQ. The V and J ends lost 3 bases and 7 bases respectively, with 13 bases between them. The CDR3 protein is CASSSRDIGTQYF. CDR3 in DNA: TGCGCCAGCAGCTCACGGGACATTGGGACCCAGTACTTC.

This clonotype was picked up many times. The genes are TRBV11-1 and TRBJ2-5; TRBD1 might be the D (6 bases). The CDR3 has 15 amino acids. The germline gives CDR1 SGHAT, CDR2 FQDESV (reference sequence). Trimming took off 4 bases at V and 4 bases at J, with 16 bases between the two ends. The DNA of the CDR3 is TGTGCCAGCAGCTCCAGAGGGACAATGAGAGAGACCCAGTACTTC. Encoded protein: CASSSRGTMRETQYF.

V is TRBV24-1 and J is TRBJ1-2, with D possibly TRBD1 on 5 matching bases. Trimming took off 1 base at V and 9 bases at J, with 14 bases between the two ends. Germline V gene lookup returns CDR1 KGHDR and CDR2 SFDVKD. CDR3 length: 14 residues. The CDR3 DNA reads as TGTGCCACCAGTGATTTCGCAGGGCTCGGTAGCTACACCTTC. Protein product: CATSDFAGLGSYTF.

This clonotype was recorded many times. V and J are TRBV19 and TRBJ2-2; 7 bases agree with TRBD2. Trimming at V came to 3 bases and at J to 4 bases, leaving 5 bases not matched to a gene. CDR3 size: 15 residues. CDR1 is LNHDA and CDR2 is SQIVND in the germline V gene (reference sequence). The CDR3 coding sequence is TGTGCCAGTAGTATGAGGACTAGTCCCACCGGGGAGCTGTTTTTT. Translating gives CASSMRTSPTGELFF.

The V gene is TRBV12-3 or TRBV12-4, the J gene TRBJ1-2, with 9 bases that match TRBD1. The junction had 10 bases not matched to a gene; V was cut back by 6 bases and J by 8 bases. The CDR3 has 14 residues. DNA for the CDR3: TGTGCCAGCAGGAAACCGGGACAGGGACGCGGCTACACCTTC. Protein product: CASRKPGQGRGYTF.

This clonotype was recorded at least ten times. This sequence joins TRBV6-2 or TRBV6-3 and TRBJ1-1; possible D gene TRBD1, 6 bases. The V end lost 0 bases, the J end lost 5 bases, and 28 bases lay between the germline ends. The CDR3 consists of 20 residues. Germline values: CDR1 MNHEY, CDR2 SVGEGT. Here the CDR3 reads CASSYSRSFQGPEGGTEAFF. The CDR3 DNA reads TGTGCCAGCAGTTACTCGCGGAGTTTCCAGGGGCCGGAGGGGGGTACTGAAGCTTTCTTT.

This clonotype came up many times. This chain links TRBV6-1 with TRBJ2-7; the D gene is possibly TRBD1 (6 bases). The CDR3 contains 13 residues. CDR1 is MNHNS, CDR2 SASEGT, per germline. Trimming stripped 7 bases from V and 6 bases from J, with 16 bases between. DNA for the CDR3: TGTGCCAGCACCGAAACAGGGCCTGGCGAGCAGTACTTC. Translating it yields CASTETGPGEQYF.

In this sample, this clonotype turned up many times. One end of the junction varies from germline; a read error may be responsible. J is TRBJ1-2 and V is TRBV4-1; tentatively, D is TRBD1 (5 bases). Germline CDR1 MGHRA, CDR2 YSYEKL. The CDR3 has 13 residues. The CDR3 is CASSQGVGTEDSF. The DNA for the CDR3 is TGCGCCAGCAGCCAAGGGGTAGGGACGGAAGATTCCTTC.

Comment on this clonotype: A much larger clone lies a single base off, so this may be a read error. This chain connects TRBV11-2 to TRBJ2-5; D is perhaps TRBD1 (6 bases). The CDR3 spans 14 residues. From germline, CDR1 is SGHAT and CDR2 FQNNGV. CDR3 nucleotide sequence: TGTGCCAGCAGGTGGGGACATCGTACGGAGACCAAGTACTTC. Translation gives CASRWGHRTETKYF.

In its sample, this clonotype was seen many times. Here the CDR3 reads CSVIGRYYEQYF. The CDR3 region has the DNA TGCAGCGTAATCGGCAGGTACTACGAGCAGTACTTC. This chain joins TRBV29-1 and TRBJ2-7; D is unresolved. The CDR3 sequence is 12 residues long. V lost 6 bases and J 3 bases, leaving 12 bases between the germline ends. CDR1 and CDR2 (germline): SQVTM, ANQGSEA.

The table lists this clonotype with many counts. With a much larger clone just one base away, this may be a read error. Here the CDR3 reads CASSHTEAFF. The DNA for the CDR3 is TGTGCCAGCAGTCACACTGAAGCTTTCTTT. The rearrangement joins TRBV6-1 to TRBJ1-1; D remains ambiguous. This CDR3 contains 10 residues. Germline CDR1 reads MNHNS; CDR2 reads SASEGT. V lost 5 bases to trimming and J lost 3 bases, with 1 base between them.